The rows below give T cell receptor beta chains drawn from one sample of a study of T cells in Graves' hyperthyroidism and ophthalmopathy. MiXCR, run by TCRdb on the multiplex PCR reads, gives a single entry per CDR3 protein. The sample consists of fewer than 900,000 distinct CDR3 sequences, 18% of them appearing once. The material sequenced was blood. The receptors here all came from a woman aged 45-65 years with Graves' hyperthyroidism that later progressed to Graves' ophthalmopathy. Each CDR3 is given with its conserved first and last residue. The order of the fields is J gene, V gene, D gene, clone size, CDR3 protein, CDR3 DNA. The D gene is left open where the match is weak. Not all rows give a size; the values are once, few, many and, for expanded clones, a class.

J: TRBJ1-2
V: TRBV7-9
D: NA
size: few
CDR3: CASTQNTNYGYTF
DNA: TGTGCCAGCACCCAGAATACGAACTATGGCTACACCTTC

J: TRBJ2-6
V: TRBV20-1
D: NA
size: NA
CDR3: CSARDRGTGANVLTF
DNA: TGCAGTGCTAGAGATCGCGGGACCGGGGCCAACGTCCTGACTTTC

J: TRBJ2-5
V: TRBV7-8
D: TRBD2
size: many
CDR3: CASSYAGGETQYF
DNA: TGTGCCAGCAGCTACGCGGGGGGGGAGACCCAGTACTTC

J: TRBJ1-1
V: TRBV11-2
D: NA
size: many
CDR3: CASSSWGAQGTEAFF
DNA: TGTGCCAGCAGCTCCTGGGGGGCCCAGGGGACTGAAGCTTTCTTT

J: TRBJ2-1
V: TRBV7-2
D: TRBD2
size: many
CDR3: CASSLAGWGYNEQFF
DNA: TGTGCCAGCAGCCTAGCGGGATGGGGCTACAATGAGCAGTTCTTC

J: TRBJ1-5
V: TRBV6-7
D: TRBD1
size: NA
CDR3: CASTEPTGTVLDQPQHF
DNA: TGTGCCAGCACCGAACCAACCGGGACAGTCTTGGATCAGCCCCAGCATTTT

J: TRBJ1-2
V: TRBV13
D: TRBD1
size: NA
CDR3: CASSVGQGASGYTF
DNA: TGTGCCAGCAGCGTAGGGCAGGGGGCCTCAGGCTACACCTTC

J: TRBJ1-1
V: TRBV30
D: NA
size: NA
CDR3: CAWEPPGPIRIAFF
DNA: TGTGCCTGGGAACCTCCGGGTCCTATAAGAATAGCTTTCTTT

J: TRBJ1-4
V: TRBV3-1
D: TRBD1
size: many
CDR3: CASSQDRQGWETNEKLFF
DNA: TGTGCCAGCAGCCAAGATCGACAGGGTTGGGAAACTAATGAAAAACTGTTTTTT

J: TRBJ1-4
V: TRBV5-1
D: NA
size: few
CDR3: CASSLTHGGDEKLFF
DNA: TGCGCCAGCAGCTTAACCCATGGGGGGGATGAAAAACTGTTTTTT

J: TRBJ2-3
V: TRBV7-2
D: TRBD1
size: many
CDR3: CASINRGQGDTQYF
DNA: TGTGCCAGCATAAACAGGGGGCAAGGGGATACGCAGTATTTT

J: TRBJ2-2
V: TRBV10-1
D: TRBD2
size: few
CDR3: CASGLAGPGELFF
DNA: TGCGCCAGCGGGCTAGCGGGGCCCGGGGAGCTGTTTTTT

J: TRBJ1-2
V: TRBV6-5
D: NA
size: few
CDR3: CASSSPPSRGLPYGYTF
DNA: TGTGCCAGCAGTTCCCCGCCTAGTCGCGGGCTCCCCTATGGCTACACCTTC

J: TRBJ2-3
V: TRBV29-1
D: NA
size: few
CDR3: CSVLRTDTQYF
DNA: TGCAGCGTTCTTAGGACAGATACGCAGTATTTT

J: TRBJ2-2
V: TRBV6-1
D: TRBD2
size: many
CDR3: CASSSLAAANTGELFF
DNA: TGTGCCAGCAGTTCGCTAGCGGCGGCGAACACCGGGGAGCTGTTTTTT

J: TRBJ2-7
V: TRBV15
D: NA
size: NA
CDR3: CATSRDQAGYEQYF
DNA: TGTGCCACCAGCAGAGATCAAGCAGGCTACGAGCAGTACTTC

J: TRBJ2-2
V: TRBV11-3
D: TRBD1
size: NA
CDR3: CASSSRQGGPGELFF
DNA: TGTGCCAGCAGCTCTAGACAGGGCGGGCCCGGGGAGCTGTTTTTT

J: TRBJ1-2
V: TRBV20-1
D: TRBD1
size: NA
CDR3: CSATLRTGYGCGYTF
DNA: TGCAGTGCTACTCTCAGGACAGGGTACGGCTGTGGCTACACCTTC

J: TRBJ1-5
V: TRBV10-3
D: NA
size: NA
CDR3: CAISEILGDGNQPQHF
DNA: TGTGCCATCAGTGAGATCCTGGGTGATGGCAATCAGCCCCAGCATTTT

J: TRBJ1-5
V: TRBV12-3/TRBV12-4
D: NA
size: many
CDR3: CASSGGRGANQPQHF
DNA: TGTGCCAGCAGTGGTGGCCGCGGGGCCAATCAGCCCCAGCATTTT

J: TRBJ1-5
V: TRBV6-1
D: NA
size: NA
CDR3: CASSDDAASRSQPQHF
DNA: TGTGCCAGCAGTGACGATGCCGCATCGCGGAGTCAGCCCCAGCATTTT

J: TRBJ2-6
V: TRBV12-3/TRBV12-4
D: NA
size: few
CDR3: CASSPIDSGANVLTF
DNA: TGTGCCAGCAGTCCAATCGACTCTGGGGCCAACGTCCTGACTTTC

J: TRBJ2-1
V: TRBV30
D: NA
size: NA
CDR3: CAWSLDGEQFF
DNA: TGTGCCTGGAGTTTAGACGGTGAGCAGTTCTTC

J: TRBJ1-2
V: TRBV30
D: NA
size: few
CDR3: CAWSVSPGQAYGYTF
DNA: TGTGCCTGGAGTGTATCTCCAGGGCAGGCCTATGGCTACACCTTC

J: TRBJ2-1
V: TRBV5-4
D: NA
size: NA
CDR3: CASSLDPDNEQFF
DNA: TGTGCCAGCAGCTTGGATCCAGACAATGAGCAGTTCTTC

J: TRBJ1-1
V: TRBV5-6
D: NA
size: NA
CDR3: CASSFRAAEAFF
DNA: TGTGCCAGCAGCTTCCGGGCTGCCGAAGCTTTCTTT

J: TRBJ1-1
V: TRBV9
D: NA
size: NA
CDR3: CASSARGTGTMPAFF
DNA: TGTGCCAGCAGCGCCAGGGGTACGGGGACCATGCCAGCTTTCTTT

J: TRBJ1-2
V: TRBV6-1
D: NA
size: many
CDR3: CASSETGGYTF
DNA: TGTGCCAGCAGTGAAACAGGTGGCTACACCTTC

J: TRBJ1-1
V: TRBV30
D: NA
size: few
CDR3: CASGKRMNTEAFF
DNA: TGTGCCAGCGGGAAAAGAATGAACACTGAAGCTTTCTTT

J: TRBJ1-2
V: TRBV3-1
D: NA
size: many
CDR3: CASSASWAVVYGYTF
DNA: TGTGCCAGCAGCGCCTCTTGGGCGGTGGTCTATGGCTACACCTTC

J: TRBJ2-3
V: TRBV19
D: NA
size: NA
CDR3: CASRSPGSPGPGPDTQYF
DNA: TGTGCCAGCAGATCCCCTGGATCTCCAGGTCCAGGCCCAGATACGCAGTATTTT

J: TRBJ1-3
V: TRBV15
D: NA
size: NA
CDR3: CATSTEDPYSGNTIYF
DNA: TGTGCCACCAGCACAGAAGACCCTTACTCTGGAAACACCATATATTTT

J: TRBJ2-6
V: TRBV30
D: NA
size: NA
CDR3: CAWSVLGGGSSGANVLTF
DNA: TGTGCCTGGAGTGTATTAGGCGGGGGCTCCTCTGGGGCCAACGTCCTGACTTTC

J: TRBJ1-1
V: TRBV18
D: NA
size: many
CDR3: CASLAVPGGEAEAFF
DNA: TGTGCCAGCTTAGCAGTGCCCGGGGGGGAGGCTGAAGCTTTCTTT

J: TRBJ1-2
V: TRBV3-1
D: NA
size: many
CDR3: CASSQIAGGFNYGYTF
DNA: TGTGCCAGCAGCCAAATTGCGGGGGGCTTCAACTATGGCTACACCTTC

J: TRBJ1-2
V: TRBV5-1
D: NA
size: NA
CDR3: CASSFVRDYGYTF
DNA: TGCGCCAGCAGCTTCGTCAGGGACTATGGCTACACCTTC

J: TRBJ1-2
V: TRBV19
D: NA
size: NA
CDR3: CASTDGLYGYTF
DNA: TGTGCCAGTACGGACGGCCTCTATGGCTACACCTTC

J: TRBJ2-3
V: TRBV6-2/TRBV6-3
D: NA
size: NA
CDR3: CASSPTMAYSTDTQYF
DNA: TGTGCCAGCAGTCCCACGATGGCTTATAGCACAGATACGCAGTATTTT

J: TRBJ2-5
V: TRBV7-8
D: NA
size: once
CDR3: CASATDQETQYF
DNA: TGTGCCAGTGCGACGGACCAAGAGACCCAGTACTTC

J: TRBJ2-1
V: TRBV20-1
D: TRBD2
size: many
CDR3: CSARGPQRGGAEQFF
DNA: TGCAGTGCTAGAGGCCCTCAGCGGGGGGGCGCTGAGCAGTTCTTC

J: TRBJ2-3
V: TRBV9
D: NA
size: NA
CDR3: CASRKRGISTDTQYF
DNA: TGTGCCAGCAGGAAAAGGGGGATAAGCACAGATACGCAGTATTTT

J: TRBJ1-2
V: TRBV6-1
D: NA
size: NA
CDR3: CASSEQGSWGYTF
DNA: TGTGCCAGCAGTGAGCAGGGTTCTTGGGGCTACACCTTC

J: TRBJ1-4
V: TRBV12-5
D: NA
size: NA
CDR3: CASAENSAGREKLFF
DNA: TGTGCTAGTGCCGAGAATTCCGCGGGGAGGGAAAAACTGTTTTTT

J: TRBJ1-1
V: TRBV11-2
D: NA
size: many
CDR3: CASSATVLNTEAFF
DNA: TGTGCCAGCAGCGCGACAGTTTTGAACACTGAAGCTTTCTTT

J: TRBJ2-1
V: TRBV6-5
D: NA
size: many
CDR3: CASSYRGAYYNEQFF
DNA: TGTGCCAGCAGTTACCGGGGGGCGTACTACAATGAGCAGTTCTTC

J: TRBJ2-5
V: TRBV19
D: TRBD2
size: NA
CDR3: CASSVTSGGNYQETQYF
DNA: TGTGCCAGTAGCGTTACTAGCGGGGGGAATTACCAAGAGACCCAGTACTTC

J: TRBJ2-3
V: TRBV5-1
D: NA
size: few
CDR3: CASSFGGLSSTDTQYF
DNA: TGCGCCAGCAGCTTTGGAGGACTTTCTAGCACAGATACGCAGTATTTT

J: TRBJ2-7
V: TRBV30
D: TRBD2
size: few
CDR3: CAWNGRGGIYEQYF
DNA: TGTGCCTGGAACGGGAGGGGGGGGATCTACGAGCAGTACTTC

J: TRBJ2-3
V: TRBV6-1
D: NA
size: NA
CDR3: CASSSRDPRGGDTQYF
DNA: TGTGCCAGCTCTTCGCGGGACCCCCGAGGGGGAGATACGCAGTATTTT